One and the same sample provided the 29 T cell receptor beta chains below, sequenced in a study of CD8 T cells in ankylosing spondylitis. MiXCR, run by TCRdb on the 5' RACE reads, gives a single entry per CDR3 protein. The repertoire holds 200,000 or so distinct CDR3 sequences, with roughly 24% as singletons. The sample comprised blood, either unsorted or a sorted T cell fraction (not recorded which). These receptors were taken from a male donor with ankylosing spondylitis or in good health (not recorded which).

This clonotype was seen at least ten times. V is TRBV10-3 and J is TRBJ1-3; 7 bases match TRBD1. This CDR3 contains 15 residues. V shed 8 bases, J shed 0 bases, and the junction held 7 bases outside the gene matches. CDR1 is ENHRY, CDR2 SYGVKD, per germline. The CDR3 DNA reads as TGTGCCATCGGTCCGGGACAGAGCTCTGGAAACACCATATATTTT. Translation gives CAIGPGQSSGNTIYF.

This clonotype has a count of ten or more. V usage is TRBV9 and J usage is TRBJ2-2; a possible D gene is TRBD1 (5 bases). The CDR3 has 15 residues. Per the germline V gene, CDR1 is SGDLS and CDR2 is YYNGEE. V was pared by 0 bases and J by 6 bases, with 12 bases between. The CDR3 sequence: CASSVGTIRSGELFF. DNA for the CDR3: TGTGCCAGCAGCGTAGGGACAATAAGATCCGGGGAGCTGTTTTTT.

The chain has TRBV5-4 and TRBJ2-2; the D gene could be TRBD1 or TRBD2 (6 bases each). The ends were cut back, 2 bases at V and 7 bases at J, with 15 bases in the middle. The V gene's germline CDR1 is SGHNT and CDR2 YYREEE (reference sequence). The CDR3 sequence is 15 residues long. DNA for the CDR3: TGTGCCAGCAGCTTCGAGGGGGGCACGGTCGGGGAGCTGTTTTTT. This sequence encodes CASSFEGGTVGELFF.

This clonotype was recorded many times. The J gene is TRBJ2-5, the V gene TRBV12-3 or TRBV12-4; TRBD2 aligns across 13 bases. Unmatched junction bases numbered 8, after V lost 5 bases and J lost 2 bases. The CDR3 sequence is 17 residues long. CDR3 bases: TGTGCCAGCAGTCTCGGACTAGCGGGAGTAAATCAAGAGACCCAGTACTTC. Translating gives CASSLGLAGVNQETQYF.

A few counts support this clonotype. The chain has TRBV12-3 or TRBV12-4 and TRBJ2-5, with TRBD2 matching over 12 bases. V lost 1 base and J lost 6; bases outside the gene matches: 3. The length of the CDR3 is 15 residues. CDR3 coding DNA: TGTGCCAGCAGTTTAGTACTAGCGGGAGGAAAGACCCAGTACTTC. Protein: CASSLVLAGGKTQYF.

The gene calls are TRBV5-1 and TRBJ2-1; 7 bases fit TRBD2. Trimming cost V 2 bases and J 3 bases; bases outside gene matches: 11. This CDR3 comprises 17 residues. Per the germline V gene, CDR1 is SGHRS and CDR2 is YFSETQ. The CDR3 nucleotides read TGCGCCAGCAGCTTCCGGGTGTCTAGCGGACTCTACAATGAGCAGTTCTTC. It translates to CASSFRVSSGLYNEQFF.

The rearrangement joins TRBV12-3 or TRBV12-4 to TRBJ1-2; D may be TRBD1 (6 bases). V dropped 3 bases and J dropped 5 bases, with 13 bases sitting between them. The CDR3 spans 14 residues. In nucleotides, the CDR3 is TGTGCCAGCAGTTTGTCAGGGGAGTGGTATGGCTACACCTTC. Protein sequence: CASSLSGEWYGYTF.

The gene calls are TRBV12-3 or TRBV12-4 and TRBJ2-3, with unresolved D. CDR3 size: 12 residues. V was clipped by 8 bases and J by 7 bases, with 13 bases between them. The CDR3 reads CASSAIPNTQYF. The CDR3 DNA reads as TGTGCCAGCTCAGCGATTCCTAATACGCAGTATTTT.

A few counts support this clonotype. The chain combines TRBV20-1 with TRBJ1-2; D possibly corresponds to TRBD1 (6 bases). Trimming shortened V by 5 bases and J by 3 bases, and 13 bases separated the two germline ends. Germline CDR1 is DFQATT and CDR2 is SNEGSKA (reference sequence). The CDR3 spans 13 residues. The CDR3 spells CSASFTGYYGYTF. The DNA for the CDR3 is TGCAGTGCTTCCTTTACAGGGTACTATGGCTACACCTTC.

This chain joins TRBV20-1 and TRBJ2-1; D is undetermined. V lost 7 bases and J 0 bases, leaving 16 bases between the germline ends. There are 15 residues in the CDR3. Germline values: CDR1 DFQATT, CDR2 SNEGSKA (reference sequence). CDR3: CSVLGRANSYNEQFF. The CDR3 DNA follows: TGCAGTGTATTAGGACGGGCAAACTCCTACAATGAGCAGTTCTTC.

The J gene is TRBJ1-1, the V gene TRBV20-1, with D tentatively TRBD1 (5 bases). This CDR3 is built from 14 residues. Germline loops: CDR1 DFQATT, CDR2 SNEGSKA (reference sequence). V shed 3 bases and J shed 3 bases, with 14 bases lying between them. CDR3 coding DNA: TGCAGTGCTAGTAATGGCAGGGTGGACACTGAAGCTTTCTTT. Protein: CSASNGRVDTEAFF.

This sequence joins TRBV30 and TRBJ2-1; either TRBD1 or TRBD2 may supply D (6 bases each). The germline V gene has CDR1 GTSNPN and CDR2 SVGIG (reference sequence). This CDR3 is built from 13 residues. V was pared by 8 bases and J by 3 bases, with 14 bases between. Written as DNA, the CDR3 is TGTGCCGGGAAAGGGGGGCGCTACAATGAGCAGTTCTTC. The encoded protein is CAGKGGRYNEQFF.

The gene calls are TRBV12-3 or TRBV12-4 and TRBJ1-6; the match to TRBD1 covers 9 bases. CDR3 size: 15 residues. Unmatched junction bases numbered 12, after V lost 8 bases and J lost 10 bases. The CDR3 here is CASGGMGQGGSPLHF. CDR3 nucleotides: TGTGCCAGCGGGGGGATGGGACAGGGCGGCTCACCCCTCCACTTT.

This clonotype was observed at least ten times. In nucleotides, the CDR3 is TGTGCCAGCAGCCCCCGGTCAGGGTTCAATCAGCCCCAGCATTTT. This gives the protein CASSPRSGFNQPQHF. The genes are TRBV7-8 and TRBJ1-5; maybe TRBD1 (5 bases). The CDR3 consists of 15 residues. Germline lookup yields CDR1 SGHVS and CDR2 FQNEAQ. Trimming removed 5 bases from V and 3 bases from J, with 14 bases in between.

At least ten counts were recorded for this clonotype. The chain joins TRBV27 to TRBJ2-1, with 10 bases aligning to TRBD2. Germline V lookup: CDR1 MNHEY, CDR2 SMNVEV (reference sequence). The CDR3 is 18 amino acids. V lost 5 bases, J lost 8 bases, and 18 bases stayed unmatched. DNA for the CDR3: TGTGCCAGCAGTGCACGCCTAGCGGGAGCGGTCTCCAGGGATGAGCAGTTCTTC. This codes for CASSARLAGAVSRDEQFF.

This clonotype was observed many times. The chain employs TRBV12-3 or TRBV12-4 and TRBJ1-1; the D gene is possibly TRBD1 (5 bases). This CDR3 spans 13 amino acids. Trimming took 6 bases from V and 6 from J, leaving 14 bases between them. CDR3 region: CASSLGLGAEAFF. CDR3 DNA sequence: TGTGCCAGCAGCCTAGGGCTAGGGGCTGAAGCTTTCTTT.

The CDR3 sequence is CASSEGVLRLFF. In DNA form, the CDR3 reads TGTGCCAGCAGTGAAGGGGTCCTGAGGCTTTTCTTT. J is TRBJ1-1 and V is TRBV6-1; D remains unclear. The CDR3 is 12 residues long. Per the germline V gene, CDR1 is MNHNS and CDR2 is SASEGT. V dropped 1 base and J dropped 13 bases, with 13 bases sitting between them.

This clonotype showed up many times. This chain uses TRBV5-1 with TRBJ2-1, with a weak D call TRBD1 (6 bases). Trimming took 4 bases from V and 4 from J, leaving 15 bases between them. Germline CDR1 and CDR2: SGHRS and YFSETQ. CDR3 length: 15 amino acids. CDR3 sequence reads: CASSPTGPTYNEQFF. The DNA of the CDR3 is TGCGCCAGCAGCCCGACAGGACCCACATACAATGAGCAGTTCTTC.

This clonotype turned up a few times. This chain uses TRBV20-1 with TRBJ2-1; 7 bases map to TRBD1. V dropped 3 bases and J dropped 5; count of bases not matched to a gene: 10. There are 15 residues in the CDR3. The germline gives CDR1 DFQATT, CDR2 SNEGSKA (reference sequence). The CDR3 bases are TGCAGTGCTAGTGGACCCCTCACAGGGGACAATGAGCAGTTCTTC. It encodes CSASGPLTGDNEQFF.

This clonotype was detected only a few times. The chain uses TRBV19 and TRBJ1-1; 10 nucleotides agree with TRBD1. CDR1 is LNHDA and CDR2 is SQIVND in the germline V gene (reference sequence). CDR3 size: 16 residues. V lost 7 bases and J lost 1; bases outside the gene matches: 9. The CDR3 DNA sequence: TGTGCCAGTATTCCGAGACAGGGGGCGTGGAACACTGAAGCTTTCTTT. It is translated as CASIPRQGAWNTEAFF.

In this sample, this clonotype turned up a few times. The V gene is TRBV14, the J gene TRBJ2-2; D is perhaps TRBD2 (6 bases). CDR3 length: 15 residues. The germline gives CDR1 SGHDN, CDR2 FVKESK. The V end was cut by 4 bases, the J end by 3 bases, with 12 bases between. The CDR3 nucleotides are TGTGCCAGCAGCCGATCCGGGACTCACACCGGGGAGCTGTTTTTT. Protein sequence: CASSRSGTHTGELFF.

This clonotype was counted ten times or more. The chain links TRBV7-3 to TRBJ2-1; 10 bases are a match to TRBD2. CDR1 and CDR2 from the germline V gene are SGHTA and FQGTGA. The trim removed 5 bases at V and 2 bases at J, leaving 3 bases unmatched. This CDR3 is 15 amino acids long. CDR3 sequence reads: CASSALAGAYNEQFF. CDR3 sequence (DNA): TGTGCCAGCAGCGCCCTAGCGGGAGCCTACAATGAGCAGTTCTTC.

In this sample, this clonotype turned up many times. The rearrangement uses TRBV12-3 or TRBV12-4 and TRBJ2-3; D remains unclear. This CDR3 is 15 amino acids long. V was trimmed by 6 bases and J by 6 bases, leaving 19 bases between them. This CDR3 reads CASRAARLGEDTQYF. The DNA of the CDR3 is TGTGCCAGCAGGGCTGCACGGTTGGGTGAGGATACGCAGTATTTT.

The rearrangement links TRBV20-1 to TRBJ2-1; 9 bases agree with TRBD2. Germline V CDR1 and CDR2: DFQATT, SNEGSKA (reference sequence). J lost 6 bases, V lost 5 bases, and 17 bases had no gene match. The CDR3 has 17 amino acids. In nucleotides, the CDR3 is TGCAGTGCTCCGCAGAGAACCGGGACTAGCCCCTCCAATGAGCAGTTCTTC. It translates to CSAPQRTGTSPSNEQFF.

This clonotype was seen more than once but under ten times. This chain connects TRBV6-5 to TRBJ2-7; no firm D call. The CDR3 is 12 residues long. Germline CDR1 and CDR2: MNHEY and SVGAGI. V shed 6 bases and J shed 3 bases, with 9 bases lying between them. Here the CDR3 reads CASSLTNYEQYF. For the CDR3, the DNA is TGTGCCAGCAGCCTGACCAACTACGAGCAGTACTTC.

V gene TRBV7-2 combines with J gene TRBJ2-7, with a weak D call TRBD2 (5 bases). From germline, CDR1 is SGHTA and CDR2 FQGNSA. This CDR3 spans 13 amino acids. Trimming stripped 4 bases from V and 4 bases from J, with 11 bases between. The CDR3 coding sequence is TGTGCCAGCAGCTCCAATCCGGGGTACGAGCAGTACTTC. Protein: CASSSNPGYEQYF.

The V call is TRBV20-1, the J call TRBJ2-3; 10 bases match TRBD2. V shed 5 bases, J shed 1 base, and the junction held 3 bases outside the gene matches. CDR3 size: 14 residues. Germline CDR1 DFQATT, CDR2 SNEGSKA (reference sequence). The CDR3 DNA sequence: TGCAGTGCTGAGGGACTAGCGCGCACAGATACGCAGTATTTT. It is translated as CSAEGLARTDTQYF.

This chain uses TRBV24-1 with TRBJ2-5, with 7 nucleotides matching TRBD2. Trimming removed 9 bases from V and 5 bases from J; junction bases left unmatched: 8. Germline CDR1 reads KGHDR; CDR2 reads SFDVKD. This CDR3 is built from 13 residues. This CDR3 reads CATGTKRDETQYF. CDR3 sequence (DNA): TGTGCCACCGGGACTAAACGGGATGAGACCCAGTACTTC.

This CDR3 is CAWSEGEYGYTF. The CDR3 DNA reads TGTGCCTGGAGTGAAGGGGAATATGGCTACACCTTC. This chain joins TRBV30 and TRBJ1-2, with D possibly being TRBD1 (5 bases). V gave up 1 base and J gave up 5 bases, with 8 bases separating them. This CDR3 is 12 amino acids long. Germline CDR1 and CDR2: GTSNPN and SVGIG (reference sequence).